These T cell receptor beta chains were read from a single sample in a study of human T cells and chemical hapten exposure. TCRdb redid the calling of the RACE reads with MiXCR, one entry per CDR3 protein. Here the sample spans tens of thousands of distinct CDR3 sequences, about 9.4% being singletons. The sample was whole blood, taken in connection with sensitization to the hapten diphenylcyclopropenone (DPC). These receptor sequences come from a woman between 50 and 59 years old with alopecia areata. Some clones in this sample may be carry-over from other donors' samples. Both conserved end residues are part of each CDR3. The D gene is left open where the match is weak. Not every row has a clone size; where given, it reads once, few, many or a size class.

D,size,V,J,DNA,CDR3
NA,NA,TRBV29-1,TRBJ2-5,TGCAGCGTGGCAACGGGTCGCGCCCAAGAGACCCAGTACTTC,CSVATGRAQETQYF
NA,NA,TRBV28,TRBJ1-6,TGTGCCAGCAGTTTTTCACGGACTGTGACCAATTCACCCCTCCACTTT,CASSFSRTVTNSPLHF
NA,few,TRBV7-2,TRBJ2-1,TGTGCCAGCAGCCCAGTCAAGAGCTCCTACAATGAGCAGTTCTTC,CASSPVKSSYNEQFF
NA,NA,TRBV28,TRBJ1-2,TGTGCCAGCAGTGGACCAGCTAACTATGGCTACACCTTC,CASSGPANYGYTF
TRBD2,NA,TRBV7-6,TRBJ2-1,TGTGCCAGCAGCCCTCTTGGGGGGCATACTAGCGGGAGATCGAATGAGCAGTTCTTC,CASSPLGGHTSGRSNEQFF
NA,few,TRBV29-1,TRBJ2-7,TGCAGCGTTGTCTTGGGGCTCGGCTCCTACGAGCAGTACTTC,CSVVLGLGSYEQYF
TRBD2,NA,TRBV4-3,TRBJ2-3,TGCGCCAGCAGCCAAGATCGTACTAGGGACTACACAGATACGCAGTATTTT,CASSQDRTRDYTDTQYF
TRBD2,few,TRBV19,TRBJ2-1,TGTGCCAGTAGCATACTAGCGGGAGAGTACAATGAGCAGTTCTTC,CASSILAGEYNEQFF
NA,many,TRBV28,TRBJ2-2,TGTGCCAGCAGTTTCATCTCTGCGGGAATTACCGGGGAGCTGTTTTTT,CASSFISAGITGELFF
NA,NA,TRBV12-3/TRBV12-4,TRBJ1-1,TGTGCCAGCAGTTTAGGGGCAGGGAGCGGCCGAGATAACACTGAAGCTTTCTTT,CASSLGAGSGRDNTEAFF
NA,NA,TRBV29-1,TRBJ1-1,TGCAGCGTTTCCGTTATGAACACTGAAGCTTTCTTT,CSVSVMNTEAFF
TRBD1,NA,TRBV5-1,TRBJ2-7,TGCGCCAGCAGCAAACGACAGGGACAAACGGAGCAGTACTTC,CASSKRQGQTEQYF
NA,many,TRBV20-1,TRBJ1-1,TGCAGTGCTCATGCCGGGACACCTAGCGAAGCTTTCTTT,CSAHAGTPSEAFF
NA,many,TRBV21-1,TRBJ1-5,TGTGCCCGCTGTGAGGGGCAGCTTAGCAATCAGCCCCAGCATTTT,CARCEGQLSNQPQHF
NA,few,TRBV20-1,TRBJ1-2,TGCAGTGCTAGTCAGCGGGGATCCGGCGGCTACACCTTC,CSASQRGSGGYTF
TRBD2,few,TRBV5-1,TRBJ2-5,TGCGCCAGCAGCTTTCGGGGCGGGAGGGCCGAAGAGACCCAGTACTTC,CASSFRGGRAEETQYF
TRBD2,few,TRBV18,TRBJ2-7,TGTGCCAGCTCACCACGCATGCCTAGGACTAGCGGGGCCTACGAGCAGTACTTC,CASSPRMPRTSGAYEQYF